The 17 T cell receptor beta chains below were found in one sample sequenced in a study of blood T cell repertoires in COVID-19. Assay: immunoSEQ multiplex PCR; the TCRdb copy retains only in-frame clones and omits some. The sample holds 60,000 to 90,000 clones, about 83% seen once. The sequenced sample consisted of peripheral blood. These receptors were collected from a man between 45 and 60 years old with acute or convalescent COVID-19.

The V gene is TRBV28, the J gene TRBJ2-7, with D maybe TRBD2 (5 bases). The CDR3 has 14 residues. V dropped 3 bases and J dropped 2 bases, with 11 bases sitting between them. Germline CDR1 is MDHEN and CDR2 is SYDVKM. In nucleotides, the CDR3 is TGTGCCAGCAGTTTGAGGGAGAAGGCCTACGAGCAGTACTTC. It specifies CASSLREKAYEQYF.

J is TRBJ2-1 and V is TRBV7-8, with 7 bases identical to TRBD2. Trimming cost V 3 bases and J 2 bases; bases outside gene matches: 10. This CDR3 comprises 17 residues. CDR1 and CDR2 from the germline V gene are SGHVS and FQNEAQ. The CDR3 protein is CASSLPARLAPYNEQFF. The DNA of the CDR3 is TGTGCCAGCAGCTTGCCGGCAAGACTAGCCCCCTACAATGAGCAGTTCTTC.

The table lists this clone with a few counts. The chain employs TRBV27 and TRBJ2-2; D not resolved. This CDR3 spans 14 amino acids. CDR1 and CDR2 (germline): MNHEY, SMNVEV (reference sequence). The V gene lost 2 bases and the J gene lost 4 bases, with 8 bases spanning the gap. CDR3 residues: CASSLLFGTGELFF. CDR3 nucleotide sequence: TGTGCCAGCAGTTTACTCTTCGGCACCGGGGAGCTGTTTTTT.

V and J are TRBV23-1 and TRBJ1-5; possibly TRBD1 for D (5 bases). TRBV23-1 is filed as an ORF, its function uncertain. There are 15 residues in the CDR3. The V end was cut by 4 bases, the J end by 0 bases, with 10 bases between. The CDR3 here is CASSPDSHSNQPQHF. The CDR3 nucleotides are TGCGCCAGCAGTCCCGACAGCCATAGCAATCAGCCCCAGCATTTT.

This chain joins TRBV18 and TRBJ1-5, with D perhaps TRBD1 (6 bases). The germline V gene has CDR1 KGHSH and CDR2 LQKENI. Trimming took 3 bases from V and 5 from J, leaving 11 bases between them. This CDR3 comprises 14 residues. The CDR3 loop is CASSPVGGHQPQHF. CDR3 DNA: TGTGCCAGCTCACCGGTCGGGGGGCATCAGCCCCAGCATTTT.

Many counts were recorded for this clone. The V gene is TRBV15, the J gene TRBJ2-6; weak D call: TRBD2 (5 bases). CDR3 length: 16 amino acids. In germline, CDR1 is LNHNV, CDR2 YYDKDF (reference sequence). V lost 6 bases, J lost 0 bases, and 12 bases lay in between. CDR3 residues: CATSPRAVSGANVLTF. The CDR3 DNA follows: TGTGCCACCAGTCCGAGGGCAGTCTCTGGGGCCAACGTCCTGACTTTC.

The CDR3 loop is CASSEYGGDRTTSNQPQHF. The CDR3 nucleotides read TGTGCCAGCAGTGAATACGGCGGGGACCGTACCACGAGCAATCAGCCCCAGCATTTT. The V and J genes are TRBV6-1 and TRBJ1-5; TRBD1 might be the D (5 bases). The CDR3 is 19 amino acids. The germline CDR1 and CDR2 sequences are MNHNS and SASEGT. V was shortened by 2 bases and J by 1 base, with 21 bases between the two germline ends.

The chain carries TRBV6-6 and TRBJ2-2, with 8 bases matching TRBD2. The CDR3 contains 16 residues. Trimming at V came to 4 bases and at J to 6 bases, leaving 10 bases not matched to a gene. CDR1 is MNHNY and CDR2 is SVGAGI in the germline V gene (reference sequence). CDR3 sequence: CASSSQAGAHPGELFF. The CDR3 region has the DNA TGTGCCAGCAGTTCGCAAGCGGGAGCTCACCCCGGGGAGCTGTTTTTT.

The chain carries TRBV7-8 and TRBJ2-5; TRBD2 matches 7 bases. Germline V gene data show CDR1 as SGHVS and CDR2 as FQNEAQ. CDR3 length: 14 amino acids. The ends lost 3 bases at V and 1 base at J; junction bases unmatched: 2. The CDR3 loop is CASSFGTTQETQYF. For the CDR3, the DNA is TGTGCCAGCAGCTTCGGGACTACCCAAGAGACCCAGTACTTC.

The chain couples TRBV6-5 to TRBJ1-1; tentative D call: TRBD1 (6 bases). This CDR3 region has 14 residues. CDR1 is MNHEY, CDR2 SVGAGI, per germline. V was clipped by 5 bases and J by 1 base, with 11 bases between them. In nucleotides, the CDR3 is TGTGCCAGCAGTCCTGACAGGCGGAACACTGAAGCTTTCTTT. Its protein is CASSPDRRNTEAFF.

This rearrangement joins TRBV15 to TRBJ1-2; the D gene is possibly TRBD1 (5 bases). In germline, CDR1 is LNHNV, CDR2 YYDKDF (reference sequence). The V end was cut by 3 bases, the J end by 5 bases, with 7 bases between. The CDR3 spans 12 residues. The CDR3 bases are TGTGCCACCAGCAGCGACAGATATGGCTACACCTTC. Encoded protein: CATSSDRYGYTF.

The gene calls are TRBV19 and TRBJ1-5; TRBD1 aligns across 9 bases. After removal of 5 bases from V and 5 bases from J, the junction contained 1 base not matched to a gene. Germline V CDR1 and CDR2: LNHDA, SQIVND (reference sequence). There are 13 residues in the CDR3. CDR3 sequence (DNA): TGTGCCAGTAGTCGGGACAGGGATCAGCCCCAGCATTTT. Translation: CASSRDRDQPQHF.

The chain uses TRBV1 and TRBJ1-5. TRBV1 is labeled a pseudogene. The CDR3 sequence is 13 residues long. The CDR3 loop reads CTSSHLLNQPQHF. The CDR3 DNA sequence: TGCACCAGCAGCCATCTACTTAATCAGCCCCAGCATTTT.

The chain has TRBV6-5 and TRBJ1-1, with D uncertain. CDR3 size: 13 residues. CDR1 and CDR2 (germline): MNHEY, SVGAGI. With 10 bases removed from V and 0 bases from J, the gap between germline ends came to 12 bases. The CDR3 DNA is TGTGCCACCGCCTTGCGAATGAACACTGAAGCTTTCTTT. Translation gives CATALRMNTEAFF.

The chain joins TRBV7-8 to TRBJ1-5; D is unclear. Per the germline V gene, CDR1 is SGHVS and CDR2 is FQNEAQ. Deletions cut 1 base from V and 4 bases from J, with 5 bases between. This CDR3 is built from 13 residues. For the CDR3, the DNA is TGTGCCAGCAGCTTAGTCCCGAATCAGCCCCAGCATTTT. This translates into CASSLVPNQPQHF.

In DNA form, the CDR3 reads TGTGCCAGCAGCCCGGACGAAGCGGCAATATCCTACGAGCAGTACTTC. This sequence encodes CASSPDEAAISYEQYF. V is TRBV7-2 and J is TRBJ2-7; a weak D match, TRBD2 (5 bases). Germline CDR1 and CDR2: SGHTA and FQGNSA. This CDR3 comprises 16 residues. Trimming took off 5 bases at V and 1 base at J, with 18 bases between the two ends.

The J gene is TRBJ2-2, the V gene TRBV3-1 (or the pseudogene TRBV3-2), with D perhaps TRBD2 (5 bases). Looked up from germline, CDR1 is LGHDT and CDR2 is YNNKEL (reference sequence). Trimming removed 2 bases from V and 1 base from J, with 8 bases in between. The CDR3 is made up of 15 amino acids. The CDR3 sequence: CASSQRGMNTGELFF. The CDR3 DNA is TGTGCCAGCAGCCAAAGAGGGATGAACACCGGGGAGCTGTTTTTT.